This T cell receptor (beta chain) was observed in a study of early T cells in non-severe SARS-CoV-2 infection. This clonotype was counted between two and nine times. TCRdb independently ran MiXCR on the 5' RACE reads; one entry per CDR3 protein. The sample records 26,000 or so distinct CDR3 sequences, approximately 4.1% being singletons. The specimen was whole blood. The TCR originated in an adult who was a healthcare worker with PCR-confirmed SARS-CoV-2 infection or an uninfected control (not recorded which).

The DNA of the CDR3 is TGTGCCAGCAGCTTAGTATGGGGGGCGCGTGAAAAACTGTTTTTT. It encodes CASSLVWGAREKLFF. This rearrangement joins TRBV7-8 to TRBJ1-4; TRBD1 might be the D (6 bases). In germline, CDR1 is SGHVS, CDR2 FQNEAQ. The length of the CDR3 is 15 residues. V lost 1 base and J lost 7, with 13 bases in between.